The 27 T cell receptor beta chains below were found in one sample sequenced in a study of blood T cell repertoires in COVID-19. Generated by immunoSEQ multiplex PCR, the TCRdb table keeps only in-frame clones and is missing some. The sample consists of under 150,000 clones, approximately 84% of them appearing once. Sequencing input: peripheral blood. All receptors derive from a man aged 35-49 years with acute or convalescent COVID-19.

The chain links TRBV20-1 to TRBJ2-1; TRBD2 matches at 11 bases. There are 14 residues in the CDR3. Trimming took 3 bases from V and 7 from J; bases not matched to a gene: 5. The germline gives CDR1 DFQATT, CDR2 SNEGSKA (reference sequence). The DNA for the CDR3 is TGCAGTGCTAGTCCGGGACTAGCGGTAAATGAGCAGTTCTTC. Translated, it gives CSASPGLAVNEQFF.

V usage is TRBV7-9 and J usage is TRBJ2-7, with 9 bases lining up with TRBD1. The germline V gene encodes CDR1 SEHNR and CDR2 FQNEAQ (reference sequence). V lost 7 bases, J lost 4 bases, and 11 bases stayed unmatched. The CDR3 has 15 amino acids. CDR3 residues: CASTSYGTGNYEQYF. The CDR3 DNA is TGTGCCAGCACCTCTTACGGGACAGGGAATTACGAGCAGTACTTC.

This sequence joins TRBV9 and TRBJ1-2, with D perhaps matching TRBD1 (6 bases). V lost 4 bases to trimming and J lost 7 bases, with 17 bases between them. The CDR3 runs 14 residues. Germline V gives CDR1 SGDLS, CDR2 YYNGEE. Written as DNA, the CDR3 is TGTGCCAGCAGCCCCCGGGACATGACAGGTGGCTACACCTTC. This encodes CASSPRDMTGGYTF. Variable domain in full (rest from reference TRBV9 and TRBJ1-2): DSGVTQTPKHLITATGQRVTLRCSPRSGDLSVYWYQQSLDQGLQFLIQYYNGEERAKGNILERFSAQQFPDLHSELNLSSLELGDSALYFCASSPRDMTGGYTFGSGTRLTVV.

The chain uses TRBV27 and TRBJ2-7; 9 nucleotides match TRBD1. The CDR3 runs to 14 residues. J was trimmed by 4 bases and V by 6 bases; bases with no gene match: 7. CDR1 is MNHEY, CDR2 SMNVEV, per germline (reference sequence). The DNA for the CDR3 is TGTGCCAGCAGACAACAGGGGGCTCAGTACGAGCAGTACTTC. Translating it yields CASRQQGAQYEQYF.

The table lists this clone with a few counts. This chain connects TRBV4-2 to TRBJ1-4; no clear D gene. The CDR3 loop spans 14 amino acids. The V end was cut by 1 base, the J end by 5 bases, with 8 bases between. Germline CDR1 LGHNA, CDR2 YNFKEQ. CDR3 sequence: CASSQVTANEKLFF. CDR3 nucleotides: TGTGCCAGCAGCCAAGTGACTGCAAATGAAAAACTGTTTTTT.

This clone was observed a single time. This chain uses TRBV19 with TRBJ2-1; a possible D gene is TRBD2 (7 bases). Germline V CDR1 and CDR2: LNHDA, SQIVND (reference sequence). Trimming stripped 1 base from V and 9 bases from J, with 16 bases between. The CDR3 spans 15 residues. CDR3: CASSIAGGGRGEQFF. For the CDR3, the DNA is TGTGCCAGTAGTATAGCTGGGGGGGGCCGGGGTGAGCAGTTCTTC.

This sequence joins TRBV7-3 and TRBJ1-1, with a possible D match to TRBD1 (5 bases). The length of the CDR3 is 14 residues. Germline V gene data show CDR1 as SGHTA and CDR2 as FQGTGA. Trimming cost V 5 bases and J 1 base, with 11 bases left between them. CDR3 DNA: TGTGCCAGCAGCATCGGACACGGGAACACTGAAGCTTTCTTT. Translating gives CASSIGHGNTEAFF.

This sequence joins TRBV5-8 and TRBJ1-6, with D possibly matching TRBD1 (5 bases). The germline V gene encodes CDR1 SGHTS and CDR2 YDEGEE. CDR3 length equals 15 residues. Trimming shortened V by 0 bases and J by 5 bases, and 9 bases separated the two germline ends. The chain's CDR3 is CASSLGQGDNSPLHF. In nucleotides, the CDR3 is TGTGCCAGCAGCTTGGGGCAGGGTGATAATTCACCCCTCCACTTT.

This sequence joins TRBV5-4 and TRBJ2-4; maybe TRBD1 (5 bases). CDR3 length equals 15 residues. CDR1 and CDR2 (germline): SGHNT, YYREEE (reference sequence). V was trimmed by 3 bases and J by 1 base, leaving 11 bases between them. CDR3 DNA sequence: TGTGCCAGCAGCTCGACAGTGGGGGCCAAAAACATTCAGTACTTC. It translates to CASSSTVGAKNIQYF.

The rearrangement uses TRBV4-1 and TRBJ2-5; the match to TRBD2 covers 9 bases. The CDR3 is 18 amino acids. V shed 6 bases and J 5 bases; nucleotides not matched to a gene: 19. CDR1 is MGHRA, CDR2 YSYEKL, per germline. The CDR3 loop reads CASRPVMRGGPLAETQYF. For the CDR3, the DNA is TGCGCCAGCAGACCAGTTATGCGGGGGGGTCCCTTAGCTGAGACCCAGTACTTC.

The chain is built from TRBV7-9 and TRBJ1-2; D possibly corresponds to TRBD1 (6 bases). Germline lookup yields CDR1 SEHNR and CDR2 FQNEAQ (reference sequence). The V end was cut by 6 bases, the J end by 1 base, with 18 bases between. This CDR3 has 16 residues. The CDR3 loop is CASSHDSPGDNYGYTF. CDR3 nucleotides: TGTGCCAGCAGTCACGACTCTCCAGGGGATAACTATGGCTACACCTTC.

The CDR3 reads CASSREGNTGELFF. The DNA of the CDR3 is TGCGCCAGCAGCCGCGAGGGGAACACCGGGGAGCTGTTTTTT. This chain connects TRBV4-1 to TRBJ2-2, with a possible D match to TRBD2 (5 bases). The germline CDR1 and CDR2 sequences are MGHRA and YSYEKL. The CDR3 sequence is 14 residues long. V gave up 4 bases and J gave up 1 base, with 7 bases separating them.

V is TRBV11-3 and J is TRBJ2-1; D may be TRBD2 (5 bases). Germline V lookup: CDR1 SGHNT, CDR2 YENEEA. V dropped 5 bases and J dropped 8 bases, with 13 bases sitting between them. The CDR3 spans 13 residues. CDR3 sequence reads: CASSPYSGYEQFF. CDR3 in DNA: TGTGCCAGCAGCCCTTATTCGGGGTATGAGCAGTTCTTC.

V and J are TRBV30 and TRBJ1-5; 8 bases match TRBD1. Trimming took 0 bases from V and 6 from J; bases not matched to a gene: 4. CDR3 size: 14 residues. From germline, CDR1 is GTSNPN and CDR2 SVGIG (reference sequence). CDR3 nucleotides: TGTGCCTGGAGTGTACCAGGGGGCGGTCAGCCCCAGCATTTT. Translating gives CAWSVPGGGQPQHF.

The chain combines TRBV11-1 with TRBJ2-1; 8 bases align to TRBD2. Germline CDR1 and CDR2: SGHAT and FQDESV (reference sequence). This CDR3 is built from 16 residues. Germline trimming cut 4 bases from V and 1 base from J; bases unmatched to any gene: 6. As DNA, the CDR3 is TGTGCCAGCAGCTCCCCGGGACTAGGGTCCTACAATGAGCAGTTCTTC. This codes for CASSSPGLGSYNEQFF.

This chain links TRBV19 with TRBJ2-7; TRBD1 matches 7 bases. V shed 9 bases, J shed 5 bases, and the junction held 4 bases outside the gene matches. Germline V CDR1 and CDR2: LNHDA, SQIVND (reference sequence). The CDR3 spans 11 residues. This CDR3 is CASRTGNEQYF. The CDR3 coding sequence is TGTGCCAGCAGGACAGGCAACGAGCAGTACTTC.

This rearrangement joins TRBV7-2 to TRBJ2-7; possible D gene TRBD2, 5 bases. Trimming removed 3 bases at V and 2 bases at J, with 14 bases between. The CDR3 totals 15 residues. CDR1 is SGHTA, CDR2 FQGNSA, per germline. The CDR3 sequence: CASSLSVGEAYEQYF. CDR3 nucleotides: TGTGCCAGCAGCTTGTCCGTCGGGGAAGCCTACGAGCAGTACTTC.

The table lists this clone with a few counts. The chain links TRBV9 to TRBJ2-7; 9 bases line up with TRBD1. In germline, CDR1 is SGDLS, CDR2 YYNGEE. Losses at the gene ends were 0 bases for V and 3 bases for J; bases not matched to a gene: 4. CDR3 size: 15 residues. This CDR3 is CASSVDGDRVYEQYF. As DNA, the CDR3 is TGTGCCAGCAGCGTAGATGGGGACAGGGTCTACGAGCAGTACTTC.

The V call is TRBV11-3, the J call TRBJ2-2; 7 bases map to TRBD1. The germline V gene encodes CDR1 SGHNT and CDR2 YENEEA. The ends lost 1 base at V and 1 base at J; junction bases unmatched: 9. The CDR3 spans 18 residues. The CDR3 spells CASSLGDRAYGNTGELFF. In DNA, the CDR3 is TGTGCCAGCAGCTTAGGTGACAGGGCCTACGGGAACACCGGGGAGCTGTTTTTT. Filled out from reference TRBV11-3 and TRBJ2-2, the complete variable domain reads EAGVVQSPRYKIIEKKQPVAFWCNPISGHNTLYWYLQNLGQGPELLIRYENEEAVDDSQLPKDRFSAERLKGVDSTLKIQPAELGDSAVYLCASSLGDRAYGNTGELFFGEGSRLTVL.

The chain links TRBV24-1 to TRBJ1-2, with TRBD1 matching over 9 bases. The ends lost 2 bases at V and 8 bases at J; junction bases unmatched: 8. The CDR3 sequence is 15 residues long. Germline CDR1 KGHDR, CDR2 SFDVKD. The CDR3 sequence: CATSDSRDRVGGYTF. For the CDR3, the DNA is TGTGCCACCAGTGATTCCCGGGACAGGGTAGGCGGCTACACCTTC.

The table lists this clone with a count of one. CDR3 nucleotide sequence: TGTGCCAGCAGTTTCCAGGGAACCTACGAGGGCTACACCTTC. It specifies CASSFQGTYEGYTF. The V gene is TRBV2, the J gene TRBJ1-2, with TRBD1 as a possible D gene (5 bases). From germline, CDR1 is SNHLY and CDR2 FYNNEI. With 5 bases removed from V and 8 bases from J, the gap between germline ends came to 18 bases. The CDR3 runs to 14 residues. Variable domain in full (rest from reference TRBV2 and TRBJ1-2): EPEVTQTPSHQVTQMGQEVILRCVPISNHLYFYWYRQILGQKVEFLVSFYNNEISEKSEIFDDQFSVERPDGSNFTLKIRSTKLEDSAMYFCASSFQGTYEGYTFGSGTRLTVV.

The CDR3 loop is CASSVGFSGAYYEQYF. The CDR3 coding sequence is TGTGCCAGCAGCGTCGGCTTCAGCGGGGCTTACTACGAGCAGTACTTC. This chain connects TRBV9 to TRBJ2-7; 7 nucleotides agree with TRBD2. The J segment lost 3 bases and the V segment lost 2 bases, leaving 11 bases of the junction unmatched. This CDR3 comprises 16 residues. CDR1 SGDLS and CDR2 YYNGEE come from the germline V gene.

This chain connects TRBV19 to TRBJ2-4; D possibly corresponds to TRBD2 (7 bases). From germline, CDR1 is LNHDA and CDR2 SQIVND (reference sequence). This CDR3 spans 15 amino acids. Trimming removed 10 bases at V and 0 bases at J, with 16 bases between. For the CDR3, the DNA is TGTGCCATGGACAGACTAGCATTAGCCAAAAACATTCAGTACTTC. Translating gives CAMDRLALAKNIQYF.

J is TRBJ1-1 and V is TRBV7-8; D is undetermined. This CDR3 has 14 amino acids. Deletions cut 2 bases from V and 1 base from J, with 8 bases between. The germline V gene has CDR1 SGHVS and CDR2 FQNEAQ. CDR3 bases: TGTGCCAGCAGCTTAAGACTGTCGAACACTGAAGCTTTCTTT. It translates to CASSLRLSNTEAFF.

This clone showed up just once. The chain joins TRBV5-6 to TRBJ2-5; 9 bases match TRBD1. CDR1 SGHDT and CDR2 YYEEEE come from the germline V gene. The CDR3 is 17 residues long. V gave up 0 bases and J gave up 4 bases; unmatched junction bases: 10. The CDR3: CASSLDLGTGTGETQYF. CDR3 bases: TGTGCCAGCAGCTTGGATCTAGGGACAGGGACCGGAGAGACCCAGTACTTC.

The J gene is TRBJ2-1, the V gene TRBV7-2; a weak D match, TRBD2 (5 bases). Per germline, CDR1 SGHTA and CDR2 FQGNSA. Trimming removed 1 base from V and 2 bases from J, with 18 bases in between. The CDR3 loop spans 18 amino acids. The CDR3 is CASSLGGTRAVTYNEQFF. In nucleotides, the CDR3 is TGTGCCAGCAGCTTAGGAGGCACGCGGGCTGTTACCTACAATGAGCAGTTCTTC.

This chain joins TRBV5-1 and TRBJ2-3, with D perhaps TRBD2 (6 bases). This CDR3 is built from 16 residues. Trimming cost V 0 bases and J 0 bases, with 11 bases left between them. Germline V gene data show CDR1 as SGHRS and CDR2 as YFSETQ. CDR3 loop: CASSLGSGESTDTQYF. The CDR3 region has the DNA TGCGCCAGCAGCTTGGGATCGGGGGAGAGCACAGATACGCAGTATTTT.